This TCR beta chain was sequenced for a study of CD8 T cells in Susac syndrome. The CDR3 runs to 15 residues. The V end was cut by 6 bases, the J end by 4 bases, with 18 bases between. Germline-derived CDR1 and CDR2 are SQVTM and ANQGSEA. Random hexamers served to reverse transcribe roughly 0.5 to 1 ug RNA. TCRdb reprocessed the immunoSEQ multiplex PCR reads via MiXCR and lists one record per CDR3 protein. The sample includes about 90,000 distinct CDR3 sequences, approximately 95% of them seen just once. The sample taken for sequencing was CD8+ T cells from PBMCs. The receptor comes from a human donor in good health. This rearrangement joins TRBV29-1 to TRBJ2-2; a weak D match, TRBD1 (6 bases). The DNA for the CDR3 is TGCAGCGTCTCTGGGCTTCAGGGGAGCACCGGGGAGCTGTTTTTT. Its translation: CSVSGLQGSTGELFF.